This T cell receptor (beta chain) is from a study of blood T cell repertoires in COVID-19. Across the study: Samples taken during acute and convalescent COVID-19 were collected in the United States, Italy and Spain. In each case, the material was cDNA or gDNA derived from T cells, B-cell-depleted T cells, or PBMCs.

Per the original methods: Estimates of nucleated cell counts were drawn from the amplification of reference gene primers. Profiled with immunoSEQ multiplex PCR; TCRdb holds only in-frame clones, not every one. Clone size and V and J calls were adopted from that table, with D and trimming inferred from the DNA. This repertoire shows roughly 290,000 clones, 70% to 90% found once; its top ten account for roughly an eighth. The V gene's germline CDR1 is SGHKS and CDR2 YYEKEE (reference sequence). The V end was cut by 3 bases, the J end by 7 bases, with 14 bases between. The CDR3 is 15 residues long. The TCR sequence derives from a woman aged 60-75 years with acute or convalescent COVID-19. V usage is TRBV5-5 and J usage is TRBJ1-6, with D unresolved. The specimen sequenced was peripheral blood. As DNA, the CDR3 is TGTGCCAGCAGCTCCTGGGCTCGCGGGAATTCACCCCTCCACTTT. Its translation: CASSSWARGNSPLHF. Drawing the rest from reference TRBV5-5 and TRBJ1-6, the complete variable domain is DAGVTQSPTHLIKTRGQQVTLRCSPISGHKSVSWYQQVLGQGPQFIFQYYEKEERGRGNFPDRFSARQFPNYSSELNVNALLLGDSALYLCASSSWARGNSPLHFGNGTRLTVT.